One T cell receptor (beta chain) is described in this entry. Its antigen is unidentified. Germline CDR1 is SNHLY and CDR2 is FYNNEI. V was cut by 4 bases and J by 7 bases, with 22 bases left in between. This CDR3 is built from 17 residues. PCR amplification relied on 60 Vbeta primers (plus 13 Jbeta primers). The table came from immunoSEQ multiplex PCR; TCRdb's copy has only in-frame clones and leaves some out. The table shows approximately 190,000 clones, with 80% to 85% occurring only once. This entry belongs to a study of cytomegalovirus exposure and HLA in healthy donors. Across the study: Earlier results showed 117 million unique TCR beta sequences derived from roughly 200 million T cells. Study-level results: Most sequenced TCRs were rare (though some public TCRs occurred in many donors).

Source material: PBMCs. The chain employs TRBV2 and TRBJ1-4, with D possibly TRBD1 on 6 matching bases. This TCR was sampled from a woman younger than 35 in good health and CMV-seropositive. In DNA, the CDR3 is TGTGCCAGCAGTGGGCCACGGGACACCCCCAGGGGTGAAAAACTGTTTTTT. Its protein product is CASSGPRDTPRGEKLFF. The entire variable domain, with the rest obtained from reference TRBV2 and TRBJ1-4, is as follows: EPEVTQTPSHQVTQMGQEVILRCVPISNHLYFYWYRQILGQKVEFLVSFYNNEISEKSEIFDDQFSVERPDGSNFTLKIRSTKLEDSAMYFCASSGPRDTPRGEKLFFGSGTQLSVL.